This TCR beta chain was obtained from a study of control samples from healthy donors and cancer patients. The CDR3 totals 15 residues. The germline CDR1 and CDR2 sequences are MGHRA and YSYEKL. The V end was cut by 0 bases, the J end by 5 bases, with 13 bases between. Method: immunoSEQ multiplex PCR; TCRdb's copy keeps in-frame clones and lacks some. The repertoire holds 100,000 or so clones, with approximately 84% as singletons. V is TRBV4-1 and J is TRBJ1-1, with D hard to call. The receptor was isolated from a woman aged 50 to 60 in good health. Sequencing was carried out using blood. CDR3: CASSQDRVRGTEAFF. The CDR3 coding sequence is TGCGCCAGCAGCCAAGATCGAGTACGAGGAACTGAAGCTTTCTTT.